The 21 T cell receptor beta chains presented below share a single source sample, sequenced in a study of OX40 agonist ivuxolimab in advanced cancers. Profiled with immunoSEQ multiplex PCR; TCRdb holds only in-frame clones, not every one. The top ten hold around 4.5% of the sample, which has some 90,000 clones, over 75% seen once. The sample was CD4+ or CD8+ T cells sorted from blood, taken in a trial of the OX40 agonist ivuxolimab. These TCRs come from an adult with an advanced solid tumor such as melanoma, head and neck, liver or kidney cancer.

The chain couples TRBV6-4 to TRBJ1-1, with a tentative D call TRBD1 (6 bases). Germline values: CDR1 MRHNA, CDR2 SNTAGT. The CDR3 is 13 amino acids. The ends were cut back, 5 bases at V and 3 bases at J, with 10 bases in the middle. CDR3 bases: TGTGCCAGCAGTTCTAGGGGGGACACTGAAGCTTTCTTT. Protein product: CASSSRGDTEAFF.

This clone has just a few counts. The chain has TRBV27 and TRBJ1-1; D perhaps matches TRBD1 (6 bases). Per the germline V gene, CDR1 is MNHEY and CDR2 is SMNVEV (reference sequence). Trimming pared 3 bases from V and 4 bases from J, leaving 12 bases between. This CDR3 is 14 amino acids long. The DNA of the CDR3 is TGTGCCAGCAGTTTCAGGGGAGTAAGCACTGAAGCTTTCTTT. Residues: CASSFRGVSTEAFF.

The V call is TRBV10-3, the J call TRBJ2-1, with 7 bases that match TRBD2. This CDR3 has 13 amino acids. Germline loops: CDR1 ENHRY, CDR2 SYGVKD. The V segment lost 2 bases and the J segment 10 bases; nucleotides outside the gene matches: 5. The CDR3 spells CAISEVVGGEQFF. The CDR3 coding sequence is TGTGCCATCAGTGAGGTTGTGGGGGGGGAGCAGTTCTTC.

This clone was seen just once. V usage is TRBV21-1 and J usage is TRBJ2-4. TRBV21-1 is deemed a pseudogene. CDR3 length equals 15 residues. For the CDR3, the DNA is TGTGCCAGCAGCAAAGATACGATAGACCAAAACATTCAGTACTTC. Amino acid sequence: CASSKDTIDQNIQYF.

The CDR3 sequence is CASSEDRGDQPQHF. The CDR3 DNA reads as TGTGCCAGCAGTGAGGACAGGGGTGATCAGCCCCAGCATTTT. This chain links TRBV2 with TRBJ1-5; 9 bases are a match to TRBD1. The J segment lost 5 bases and the V segment lost 3 bases, leaving 2 bases of the junction unmatched. Germline CDR1 SNHLY, CDR2 FYNNEI. CDR3 length: 14 amino acids.

The chain combines TRBV19 with TRBJ2-3, with TRBD1 matching over 9 bases. V shed 4 bases and J 1 base; nucleotides not matched to a gene: 15. Per the germline V gene, CDR1 is LNHDA and CDR2 is SQIVND (reference sequence). CDR3 length: 19 residues. The CDR3 spells CASSRTGTGKGVGTDTQYF. The CDR3 region has the DNA TGTGCCAGTAGTAGAACCGGGACAGGGAAAGGTGTCGGCACAGATACGCAGTATTTT. Together with reference TRBV19 and TRBJ2-3, the CDR3 gives the full variable domain: DGGITQSPKYLFRKEGQNVTLSCEQNLNHDAMYWYRQDPGQGLRLIYYSQIVNDFQKGDIAEGYSVSREKKESFPLTVTSAQKNPTAFYLCASSRTGTGKGVGTDTQYFGPGTRLTVL.

The V call is TRBV18, the J call TRBJ1-5, with D uncertain. The V and J ends lost 3 bases and 5 bases respectively, with 8 bases between them. Germline V gene data show CDR1 as KGHSH and CDR2 as LQKENI. This CDR3 contains 13 residues. CDR3 bases: TGTGCCAGCTCACCGAAGCGGGATCAGCCCCAGCATTTT. Protein: CASSPKRDQPQHF.

This clone was counted a single time. This sequence joins TRBV9 and TRBJ1-2, with a possible D match to TRBD1 (5 bases). V was cut by 4 bases and J by 5 bases, with 18 bases left in between. The CDR3 is 15 residues long. Germline V gene sequence: CDR1 SGDLS, CDR2 YYNGEE. The chain's CDR3 is CASSPQGARVYGYTF. The DNA of the CDR3 is TGTGCCAGCAGCCCTCAGGGAGCTAGAGTTTATGGCTACACCTTC.

This chain links TRBV27 with TRBJ1-1, with D unclear. The CDR3 sequence is 15 residues long. Looked up from germline, CDR1 is MNHEY and CDR2 is SMNVEV (reference sequence). V dropped 8 bases and J dropped 4 bases, with 20 bases sitting between them. The DNA of the CDR3 is TGTGCCAGCGGTTCCCCGAAAGGAGTAGGCACTGAAGCTTTCTTT. It specifies CASGSPKGVGTEAFF.

J is TRBJ2-1 and V is TRBV29-1; 7 bases agree with TRBD1. CDR3 length equals 14 residues. Trimming took 8 bases from V and 0 from J; bases not matched to a gene: 7. Germline V gene data show CDR1 as SQVTM and CDR2 as ANQGSEA. CDR3 DNA sequence: TGCAGCCTGAGGGGGCACTCCTCCTACAATGAGCAGTTCTTC. Encoded protein: CSLRGHSSYNEQFF.

This clone was detected only once. The J gene is TRBJ2-5, the V gene TRBV7-3; D is perhaps TRBD1 or TRBD2 (6 bases each). From germline, CDR1 is SGHTA and CDR2 FQGTGA. This CDR3 has 15 amino acids. Trimming removed 2 bases at V and 4 bases at J, with 14 bases between. DNA of the CDR3: TGTGCCAGCAGCTTATCCGGGGGCTTCGGAGAGACCCAGTACTTC. Its translation: CASSLSGGFGETQYF.

The V gene is TRBV6-5, the J gene TRBJ1-1; 7 bases fit TRBD1. This CDR3 region has 13 residues. Germline lookup yields CDR1 MNHEY and CDR2 SVGAGI. J was trimmed by 8 bases and V by 6 bases; bases with no gene match: 9. The CDR3 region has the DNA TGTGCCAGCAGCCGTGACAGGGAAGGGGAAGCTTTCTTT. Translated: CASSRDREGEAFF.

The chain recombines TRBV7-4 with TRBJ2-1, with 7 bases lining up with TRBD1. V shed 3 bases and J 4 bases; nucleotides not matched to a gene: 3. This CDR3 has 14 residues. Germline CDR1 SGHVT, CDR2 SQSDAQ. CDR3 DNA: TGTGCCAGCAGCTTTGACAGGGTGTACAATGAGCAGTTCTTC. It is translated as CASSFDRVYNEQFF.

This sequence joins TRBV19 and TRBJ2-1, with D perhaps matching TRBD1 (5 bases). The V gene's germline CDR1 is LNHDA and CDR2 SQIVND (reference sequence). The CDR3 sequence is 17 residues long. Between the trimmed V and J ends, which lost 4 bases and 3 bases, there was a span of 19 bases. As DNA, the CDR3 is TGTGCCAGTAGTACACGACAGATTAAAACCGTCTACAATGAGCAGTTCTTC. This sequence encodes CASSTRQIKTVYNEQFF.

This rearrangement joins TRBV10-3 to TRBJ2-1, with TRBD2 identical over 12 bases. The CDR3 is 16 residues long. V lost 4 bases to trimming and J lost 3 bases; unmatched junction nucleotides: 4. CDR1 and CDR2 from the germline V gene are ENHRY and SYGVKD. Here the CDR3 DNA reads TGTGCCATCAGTGTGATGACTAGCGGGAGCTACAATGAGCAGTTCTTC. Amino acids: CAISVMTSGSYNEQFF.

The chain combines TRBV14 with TRBJ1-6; D is perhaps TRBD1 (5 bases). This CDR3 comprises 15 residues. V lost 1 base, J lost 9 bases, and 13 bases lay in between. Germline lookup yields CDR1 SGHDN and CDR2 FVKESK. The CDR3 nucleotides are TGTGCCAGCAGCCAAGGTCAGGGAACGGGTTCACCCCTCCACTTT. As protein: CASSQGQGTGSPLHF.

CDR3 sequence reads: CASIQGLNQPQHF. The CDR3 region has the DNA TGTGCCAGCATCCAGGGACTAAATCAGCCCCAGCATTTT. The chain links TRBV2 to TRBJ1-5, with D possibly matching TRBD1 (5 bases). Trimming pared 7 bases from V and 4 bases from J, leaving 11 bases between. The CDR3 extends over 13 amino acids. Germline V gene lookup returns CDR1 SNHLY and CDR2 FYNNEI.

This rearrangement joins TRBV7-9 to TRBJ2-2; D is unclear. This CDR3 region has 11 residues. Looked up from germline, CDR1 is SEHNR and CDR2 is FQNEAQ (reference sequence). V lost 5 bases and J lost 4, with 2 bases in between. CDR3 region: CASSLTGELFF. CDR3 DNA sequence: TGTGCCAGCAGCCTCACCGGGGAGCTGTTTTTT. Full variable domain (missing parts from reference TRBV7-9 and TRBJ2-2): DTGVSQNPRHKITKRGQNVTFRCDPISEHNRLYWYRQTLGQGPEFLTYFQNEAQLEKSRLLSDRFSAERPKGSFSTLEIQRTEQGDSAMYLCASSLTGELFFGEGSRLTVL.

V is TRBV7-9 and J is TRBJ2-2; 11 nucleotides agree with TRBD2. This CDR3 contains 15 residues. The germline V gene encodes CDR1 SEHNR and CDR2 FQNEAQ (reference sequence). V shed 5 bases, J shed 6 bases, and the junction held 5 bases outside the gene matches. The CDR3 coding sequence is TGTGCCAGCAGCCGCGGGACTAGCGGTGCCGGGGAGCTGTTTTTT. It encodes CASSRGTSGAGELFF.

V is TRBV25-1 and J is TRBJ1-4, with D possibly being TRBD1 (6 bases). The CDR3 is made up of 14 amino acids. Trimming shortened V by 6 bases and J by 8 bases, and 16 bases separated the two germline ends. The germline V gene has CDR1 MGHDK and CDR2 SYGVNS. The CDR3 DNA follows: TGTGCCAGCAGGGGGGAGGCAGGGGTGGAAAAACTGTTTTTT. Its protein product is CASRGEAGVEKLFF.

The J gene is TRBJ2-1, the V gene TRBV7-2; D unresolved. CDR1 is SGHTA and CDR2 is FQGNSA in the germline V gene. The CDR3 totals 15 residues. V was clipped by 1 base and J by 10 bases, with 17 bases between them. The CDR3: CASSLEGTARREQFF. The CDR3 region has the DNA TGTGCCAGCAGCTTAGAAGGTACGGCCCGAAGGGAGCAGTTCTTC.